Each of the 25 T cell receptor beta chains below was sequenced from the same sample in a study of Graves' ophthalmopathy and Graves' hyperthyroidism. The study amplified TCR beta CDR3 regions using RNA transcripts. After a first-round RT-PCR with HTBI primers, a second-round multiplex PCR was run. Each CDR3 protein gets one entry after TCRdb re-called the multiplex PCR reads with MiXCR. The table shows about 640,000 distinct CDR3 sequences, with just over 40% occurring only once. Sequenced material: peripheral blood. These receptors all stem from an adult man with Graves' ophthalmopathy.

There are many counts of this clonotype. This sequence joins TRBV25-1 and TRBJ1-1; 7 bases are a match to TRBD1. The CDR3 extends over 13 amino acids. Germline CDR1 reads MGHDK; CDR2 reads SYGVNS. With 4 bases clipped from V and 5 bases from J, the junction kept 4 bases outside the gene matches. DNA for the CDR3: TGTGCCAGCAGTGGACAGGGTGGGACTGAAGCTTTCTTT. This translates into CASSGQGGTEAFF. Full variable domain (rest looked up from reference TRBV25-1 and TRBJ1-1): EADIYQTPRYLVIGTGKKITLECSQTMGHDKMYWYQQDPGMELHLIHYSYGVNSTEKGDLSSESTVSRIRTEHFPLTLESARPSHTSQYLCASSGQGGTEAFFGQGTRLTVV.

The genes are TRBV7-9 and TRBJ2-7; TRBD2 is a possible D gene (6 bases). The DNA end favors TRBJ2-1, so the J call may be wrong. The CDR3 has 13 residues. Germline V gives CDR1 SEHNR, CDR2 FQNEAQ (reference sequence). The CDR3 coding sequence is TGTGCCAGCAGCCCGGACTCGCGGGGTGAGCAGTTCTTC. Amino acid sequence: CASSPDSRGEQFF.

In regard to this clonotype: A read error may produce the germline difference seen at one junction end. The chain joins TRBV7-2 to TRBJ1-4; 7 bases fit TRBD1. This CDR3 has 14 amino acids. Germline V gene sequence: CDR1 SGHTA, CDR2 FQGNSA. DNA of the CDR3: TGTGCCAGCAGCTCTAGACAGGGTAATGAGAAACTGTTTTTT. It encodes CASSSRQGNEKLFF.

This clonotype was recorded at least ten times. The chain recombines TRBV7-8 with TRBJ2-7; 7 bases are a match to TRBD1. The CDR3 loop spans 14 amino acids. V was pared by 7 bases and J by 0 bases, with 6 bases of the junction left unmatched. CDR1 is SGHVS and CDR2 is FQNEAQ in the germline V gene. The CDR3 is CASNPGTASYEQYF. CDR3 coding DNA: TGTGCCAGCAACCCCGGGACAGCCTCCTACGAGCAGTACTTC.

This clonotype was seen many times. The chain has TRBV19 and TRBJ2-7; 8 nucleotides align to TRBD1. Germline V gene sequence: CDR1 LNHDA, CDR2 SQIVND (reference sequence). CDR3 length equals 12 residues. Trimming took 3 bases from V and 7 from J; bases not matched to a gene: 2. The CDR3 is CASSMDRDEQYF. For the CDR3, the DNA is TGTGCCAGTAGTATGGACAGGGATGAGCAGTACTTC.

Concerning this clonotype itself: One junction end disagrees with the germline gene, perhaps due to a read error. The chain links TRBV10-3 to TRBJ1-1; D call uncertain. The CDR3 extends over 13 amino acids. Looked up from germline, CDR1 is ENHRY and CDR2 is SYGVKD. The CDR3 reads CASSYNKEVEAFF. Here the CDR3 DNA reads TGTGCCAGCAGTTACAATAAGGAGGTGGAAGCTTTCTTT.

Remarks on this clonotype: An end of the junction does not agree with germline; a read error may underlie this. This chain connects TRBV13 to TRBJ1-1; 9 bases are shared with TRBD1. The CDR3 runs 16 residues. CDR1 and CDR2 from the germline V gene are PRHDT and FYEKMQ (reference sequence). The CDR3 is CASSHARDRVNTEAFF. The CDR3 DNA is TGCGCCAGCAGCCATGCCCGGGACAGGGTGAACACTGAAGCTTTCTTT.

This clonotype appeared a single time. A much larger clone is a single base away; this may be a read error. The chain joins TRBV6-4 to TRBJ2-2; D remains unclear. The length of the CDR3 is 14 residues. The germline gives CDR1 MRHNA, CDR2 SNTAGT. The V and J ends lost 8 bases and 3 bases respectively, with 13 bases between them. CDR3: CASGFQGYTGELFF. The DNA for the CDR3 is TGTGCCAGCGGCTTCCAAGGCTACACCGGGGAGCTGTTTTTT.

This clonotype was counted once. This chain connects TRBV19 to TRBJ1-1, with 7 bases fitting TRBD1. After removal of 3 bases from V and 1 base from J, the junction contained 5 bases not matched to a gene. The CDR3 contains 15 residues. CDR1 LNHDA and CDR2 SQIVND come from the germline V gene (reference sequence). The CDR3 spells CASSMSRGRNTEAFF. The CDR3 nucleotides are TGTGCCAGTAGTATGAGCAGGGGGAGGAACACTGAAGCTTTCTTT.

This clonotype was observed many times. V is TRBV9 and J is TRBJ1-5; tentative D call: TRBD1 (6 bases). The CDR3 has 14 amino acids. V lost 5 bases, J lost 3 bases, and 12 bases lay in between. In germline, CDR1 is SGDLS, CDR2 YYNGEE. This CDR3 is CASSAGGANQPQHF. DNA for the CDR3: TGTGCCAGCAGTGCCGGGGGCGCCAATCAGCCCCAGCATTTT.

This clonotype was detected only a few times. The rearrangement joins TRBV6-6 to TRBJ1-2; TRBD1 matches at 10 bases. Losses at the gene ends were 6 bases for V and 5 bases for J; bases not matched to a gene: 9. CDR3 length: 15 residues. From germline, CDR1 is MNHNY and CDR2 SVGAGI (reference sequence). CDR3 loop: CASSPPGTGEYGYTF. CDR3 coding DNA: TGTGCCAGCAGCCCCCCCGGGACAGGGGAATATGGCTACACCTTC.

V and J are TRBV2 and TRBJ1-6, with 7 bases identical to TRBD1. The V gene end was trimmed by 7 bases and the J gene end by 7 bases; junction bases not matched to a gene: 7. Germline V gene lookup returns CDR1 SNHLY and CDR2 FYNNEI. The CDR3 consists of 14 residues. The CDR3 nucleotides are TGTGCCAGCATCCGAGGGACAGCAAATTCACCCCTCCACTTT. Its protein is CASIRGTANSPLHF.

V gene TRBV19 combines with J gene TRBJ1-5; a weak D match, TRBD1 (6 bases). V was trimmed by 6 bases and J by 5 bases, leaving 20 bases between them. This CDR3 region has 16 residues. Germline lookup yields CDR1 LNHDA and CDR2 SQIVND (reference sequence). CDR3: CASSPDRLGGHQPQHF. The CDR3, as DNA: TGTGCCAGTAGCCCGGACAGACTGGGAGGGCATCAGCCCCAGCATTTT.

A note on this clonotype: A read error may explain this, as a much larger clone is one base away. The CDR3 does not end in the conserved phenylalanine or tryptophan, so this is likely a read error. V gene TRBV25-1 combines with J gene TRBJ2-7, with D unclear. This CDR3 region has 16 residues. Trimming cost V 6 bases and J 2 bases, with 20 bases left between them. Germline CDR1 is MGHDK and CDR2 is SYGVNS. The CDR3 region has the DNA TGTGCCAGCAGCCAACGAGCTCCGGGTAGTGCCTACGAGCAGTACCTC. It is translated as CASSQRAPGSAYEQYL.

This clonotype was counted many times. The gene calls are TRBV10-3 and TRBJ2-7; D unclear. CDR1 ENHRY and CDR2 SYGVKD come from the germline V gene. The CDR3 length is 13 residues. With 4 bases removed from V and 2 bases from J, the gap between germline ends came to 9 bases. The CDR3 DNA is TGTGCCATCAGTGGCGCTGGGACCTACGAGCAGTACTTC. It translates to CAISGAGTYEQYF.

This clonotype was recorded many times. The chain uses TRBV20-1 and TRBJ2-7; 9 bases line up with TRBD2. CDR3 length: 14 amino acids. Looked up from germline, CDR1 is DFQATT and CDR2 is SNEGSKA (reference sequence). With 3 bases clipped from V and 5 bases from J, the junction kept 8 bases outside the gene matches. This chain's CDR3 is CSARNSGRRHEQYF. The DNA of the CDR3 is TGCAGTGCTAGGAATAGCGGGAGAAGGCACGAGCAGTACTTC.

The chain employs TRBV15 and TRBJ2-7, with 7 bases aligning to TRBD1. V lost 3 bases to trimming and J lost 2 bases; unmatched junction nucleotides: 7. The germline CDR1 and CDR2 sequences are LNHNV and YYDKDF (reference sequence). The length of the CDR3 is 15 residues. The CDR3 region has the DNA TGTGCCACCAGCAGCTTGGAGCAGGGGGCCTACGAGCAGTACTTC. It encodes CATSSLEQGAYEQYF.

At least ten counts were recorded for this clonotype. The DNA for the CDR3 is TGCAGCGTTTCGATACCTTCCTACGAGCAGTACTTC. This encodes CSVSIPSYEQYF. V usage is TRBV29-1 and J usage is TRBJ2-7; no reliable D call. CDR3 size: 12 residues. Germline assignment: CDR1 SQVTM and CDR2 ANQGSEA. The V and J ends lost 5 bases and 1 base respectively, with 9 bases between them.

In nucleotides, the CDR3 is TGTGCCAGTAGACCTAGCGGGAGCACAGATACGCAGTATTTT. This gives the protein CASRPSGSTDTQYF. This chain uses TRBV7-3 with TRBJ2-3; 8 bases line up with TRBD2. The germline gives CDR1 SGHTA, CDR2 FQGTGA. The CDR3 length is 14 residues. Trimming cost V 9 bases and J 0 bases; bases outside gene matches: 5.

Notes on this clonotype: A single base separates this from a much larger clone, so it may be a read error. The V gene is TRBV24-1, the J gene TRBJ2-2, with D possibly being TRBD1 (5 bases). In germline, CDR1 is KGHDR, CDR2 SFDVKD. The V end was cut by 5 bases, the J end by 6 bases, with 9 bases between. CDR3 length equals 13 residues. The chain's CDR3 is CATSGQGPGELFF. The CDR3, as DNA: TGTGCCACCAGTGGGCAGGGTCCCGGGGAGCTGTTTTTT.

There are a few counts of this clonotype. This chain links TRBV12-3 or TRBV12-4 with TRBJ2-7; TRBD1 might be the D (5 bases). V lost 5 bases to trimming and J lost 0 bases, with 11 bases between them. CDR3 length: 14 amino acids. The CDR3 coding sequence is TGTGCCAGCAGTAACGGACATCCCTCCTACGAGCAGTACTTC. Protein product: CASSNGHPSYEQYF.

This rearrangement joins TRBV6-6 to TRBJ2-5; 7 bases are shared with TRBD1. Trimming at V came to 3 bases and at J to 9 bases, leaving 10 bases not matched to a gene. CDR3 size: 14 residues. Germline loops: CDR1 MNHNY, CDR2 SVGAGI (reference sequence). Here the CDR3 DNA reads TGTGCCAGCAGTTATCAGGGGGTCACGCAGCCCCAGTACTTC. Protein: CASSYQGVTQPQYF.

V and J are TRBV10-3 and TRBJ1-5, with unresolved D. Germline loops: CDR1 ENHRY, CDR2 SYGVKD. The CDR3 covers 14 residues. Trimming cost V 6 bases and J 6 bases, with 15 bases left between them. DNA of the CDR3: TGTGCCATCAGCCCCGGGGTACGGGTTCAGCCCCAGCATTTT. Its translation: CAISPGVRVQPQHF.

This clonotype was picked up many times. V usage is TRBV12-3 or TRBV12-4 and J usage is TRBJ1-1; tentatively, D is TRBD1 (5 bases). With 8 bases removed from V and 3 bases from J, the gap between germline ends came to 13 bases. CDR3 size: 13 residues. The CDR3 region is CASGRQQHTEAFF. In DNA, the CDR3 is TGTGCCAGCGGTCGACAGCAGCACACTGAAGCTTTCTTT.

This clonotype was seen at least ten times. The V call is TRBV7-2, the J call TRBJ2-7; D gene uncertain. This CDR3 region has 14 residues. Trimming removed 0 bases at V and 3 bases at J, with 9 bases between. Germline V gene lookup returns CDR1 SGHTA and CDR2 FQGNSA. CDR3 sequence reads: CASSLADQFYEQYF. The CDR3 DNA is TGTGCCAGCAGCTTAGCTGACCAGTTCTACGAGCAGTACTTC.